Sequencing of this T cell receptor beta chain was carried out in a study of OX40 agonist ivuxolimab in advanced cancers. General study points: Averaged across samples, CD8+ T cells carried more expanded clones than CD4+ did. The CD4+ and CD8+ T cells in the blood had expanded clonally by week 6 at 0.1 to 3.0 mg/kg. Which antigen the expanded peripheral T cells recognized is unknown.

The CDR3 is 12 residues long. Trimming pared 2 bases from V and 8 bases from J, leaving 9 bases between. The germline gives CDR1 LNHDA, CDR2 SQIVND (reference sequence). This clone was detected a few times. Its antigen remains unknown. Autoimmune disease history or systemic immunosuppression led to patient exclusion. Profiled with immunoSEQ multiplex PCR; TCRdb holds only in-frame clones, not every one. The sample includes about 95,000 clones, 75% to 90% of them seen just once. The receptor comes from an adult with an advanced solid tumor such as melanoma, head and neck, liver or kidney cancer. Material: CD4+ or CD8+ T cells sorted from blood, obtained in a trial of the OX40 agonist ivuxolimab. The rearrangement uses TRBV19 and TRBJ1-2; D is uncertain. DNA of the CDR3: TGTGCCAGTAGTATAAGCCTGGAGGGCTACACCTTC. It is translated as CASSISLEGYTF.